This TCR beta chain was recovered during a study of blood T cell repertoires in COVID-19. Study context: From the United States, Italy and Spain came samples of acute and convalescent COVID-19.

This clone appeared a single time. The protocol was immunoSEQ multiplex PCR, while the TCRdb copy is restricted to in-frame clones and leaves out a portion. The sample comprises some 80,000 clones, around nine tenths of which are singletons, and 4.5% to 6% rests with the top ten. The CDR3 consists of 16 residues. Germline V gives CDR1 KGHDR, CDR2 SFDVKD. Deletions cut 4 bases from V and 6 bases from J, with 17 bases between. This TCR was sampled from an elderly woman with active or convalescent COVID-19. Sequenced sample: peripheral blood. V and J are TRBV24-1 and TRBJ2-2; possible D gene TRBD1, 6 bases. In nucleotides, the CDR3 is TGTGCCACCAGTGACCCGGGACACCCTGAGGCCGGGGAGCTGTTTTTT. Amino acids: CATSDPGHPEAGELFF.